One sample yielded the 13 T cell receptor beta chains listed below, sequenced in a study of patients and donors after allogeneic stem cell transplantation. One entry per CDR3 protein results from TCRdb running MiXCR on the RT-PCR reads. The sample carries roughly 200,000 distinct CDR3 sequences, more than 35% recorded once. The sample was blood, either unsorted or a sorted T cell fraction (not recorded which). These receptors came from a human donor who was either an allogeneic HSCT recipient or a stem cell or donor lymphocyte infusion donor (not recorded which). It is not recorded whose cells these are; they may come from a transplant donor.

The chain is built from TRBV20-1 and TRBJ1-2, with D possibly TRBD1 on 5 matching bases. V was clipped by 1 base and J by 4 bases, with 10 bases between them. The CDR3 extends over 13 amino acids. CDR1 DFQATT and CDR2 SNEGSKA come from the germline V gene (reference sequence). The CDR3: CSARAQVGYGYTF. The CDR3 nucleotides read TGCAGTGCTAGAGCACAGGTCGGCTATGGCTACACCTTC.

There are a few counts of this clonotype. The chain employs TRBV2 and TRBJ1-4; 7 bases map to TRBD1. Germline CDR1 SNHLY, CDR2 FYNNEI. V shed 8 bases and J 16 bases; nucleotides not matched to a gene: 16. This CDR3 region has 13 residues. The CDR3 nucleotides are TGTGCCAGCGCCTCCGGGACAGTTGGGTTTCGGTTTTTT. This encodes CASASGTVGFRFF.

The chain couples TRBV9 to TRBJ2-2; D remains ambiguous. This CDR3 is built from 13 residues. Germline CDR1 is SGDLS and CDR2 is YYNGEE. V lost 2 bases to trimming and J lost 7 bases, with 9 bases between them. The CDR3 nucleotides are TGTGCCAGCAGCGTCGAAAGCAACGGGGAGCTGTTTTTT. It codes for CASSVESNGELFF.

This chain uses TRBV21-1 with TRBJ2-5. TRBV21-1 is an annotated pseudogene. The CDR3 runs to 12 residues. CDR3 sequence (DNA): TGTGCCAGCAATCAGTGGAAGAAGACCCAGTACTTC. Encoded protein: CASNQWKKTQYF.

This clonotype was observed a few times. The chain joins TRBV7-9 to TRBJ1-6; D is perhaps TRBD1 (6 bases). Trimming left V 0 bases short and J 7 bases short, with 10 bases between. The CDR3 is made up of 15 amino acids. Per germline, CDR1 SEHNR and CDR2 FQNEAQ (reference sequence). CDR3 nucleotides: TGTGCCAGCAGCTTAGCCAGGACAGAGAATTCACCCCTCCACTTT. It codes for CASSLARTENSPLHF.

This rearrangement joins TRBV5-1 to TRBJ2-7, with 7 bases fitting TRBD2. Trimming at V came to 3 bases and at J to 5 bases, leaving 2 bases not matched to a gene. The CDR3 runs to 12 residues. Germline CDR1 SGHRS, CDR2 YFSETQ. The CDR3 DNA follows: TGCGCCAGCAGCTGGGGGGGTAACGAGCAGTACTTC. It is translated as CASSWGGNEQYF.

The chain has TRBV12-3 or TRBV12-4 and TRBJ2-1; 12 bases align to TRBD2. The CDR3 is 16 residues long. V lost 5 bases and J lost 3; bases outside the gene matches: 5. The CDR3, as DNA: TGTGCCAGCAGTCAAGAGACTAGCGGGGGCTACAATGAGCAGTTCTTC. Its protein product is CASSQETSGGYNEQFF.

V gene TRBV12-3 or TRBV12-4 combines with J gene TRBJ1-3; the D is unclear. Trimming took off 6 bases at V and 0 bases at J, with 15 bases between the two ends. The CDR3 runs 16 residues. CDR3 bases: TGTGCCAGCAGACTCATGGGAGCCAGCTCTGGAAACACCATATATTTT. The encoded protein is CASRLMGASSGNTIYF.

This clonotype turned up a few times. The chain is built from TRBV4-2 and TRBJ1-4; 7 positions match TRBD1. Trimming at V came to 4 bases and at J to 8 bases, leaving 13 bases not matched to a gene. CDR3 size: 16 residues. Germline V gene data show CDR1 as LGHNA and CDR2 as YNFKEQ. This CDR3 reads CASSRGPTGSGEKLFF. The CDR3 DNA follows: TGTGCCAGCAGCCGAGGCCCGACAGGGTCGGGGGAAAAACTGTTTTTT.

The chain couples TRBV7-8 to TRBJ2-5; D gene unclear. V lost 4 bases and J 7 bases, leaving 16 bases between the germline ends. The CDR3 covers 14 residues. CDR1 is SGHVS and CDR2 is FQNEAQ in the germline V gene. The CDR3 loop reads CASSSVRFIRTQYF. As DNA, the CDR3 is TGTGCCAGCAGCTCCGTCCGCTTTATCCGGACCCAGTACTTC.

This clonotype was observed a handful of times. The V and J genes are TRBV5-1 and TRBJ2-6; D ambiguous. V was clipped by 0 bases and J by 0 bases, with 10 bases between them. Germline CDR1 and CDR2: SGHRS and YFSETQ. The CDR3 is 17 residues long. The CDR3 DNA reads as TGCGCCAGCAGCTTGGGGGCACTGAGCTCTGGGGCCAACGTCCTGACTTTC. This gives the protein CASSLGALSSGANVLTF. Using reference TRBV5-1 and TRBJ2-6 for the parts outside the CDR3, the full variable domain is KAGVTQTPRYLIKTRGQQVTLSCSPISGHRSVSWYQQTPGQGLQFLFEYFSETQRNKGNFPGRFSGRQFSNSRSEMNVSTLELGDSALYLCASSLGALSSGANVLTFGAGSRLTVL.

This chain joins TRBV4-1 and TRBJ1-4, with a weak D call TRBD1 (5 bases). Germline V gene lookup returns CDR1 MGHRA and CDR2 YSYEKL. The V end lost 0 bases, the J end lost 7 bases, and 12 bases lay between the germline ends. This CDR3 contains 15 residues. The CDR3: CASSQDGGWSEKLFF. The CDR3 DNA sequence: TGCGCCAGCAGCCAAGACGGGGGATGGAGTGAAAAACTGTTTTTT.

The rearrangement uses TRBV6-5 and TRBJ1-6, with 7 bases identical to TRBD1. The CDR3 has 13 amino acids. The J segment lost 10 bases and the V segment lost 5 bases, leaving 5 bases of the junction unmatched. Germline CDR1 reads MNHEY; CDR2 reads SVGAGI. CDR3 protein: CASSRGRESPLHF. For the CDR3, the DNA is TGTGCCAGCAGTAGGGGGCGAGAGTCACCCCTCCACTTT.